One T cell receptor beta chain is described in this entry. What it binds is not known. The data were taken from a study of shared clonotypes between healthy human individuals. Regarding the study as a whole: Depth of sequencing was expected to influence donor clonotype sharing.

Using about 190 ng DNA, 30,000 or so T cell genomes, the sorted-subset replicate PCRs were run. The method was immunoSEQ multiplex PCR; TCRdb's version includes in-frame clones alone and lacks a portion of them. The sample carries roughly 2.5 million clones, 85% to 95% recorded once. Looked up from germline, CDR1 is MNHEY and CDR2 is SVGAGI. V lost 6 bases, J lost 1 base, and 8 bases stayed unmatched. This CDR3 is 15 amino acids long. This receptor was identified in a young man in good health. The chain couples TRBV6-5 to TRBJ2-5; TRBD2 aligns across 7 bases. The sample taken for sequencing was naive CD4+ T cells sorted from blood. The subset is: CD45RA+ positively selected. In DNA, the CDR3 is TGTGCCAGCAGACCCCCCGGGAGGCCCCAAGAGACCCAGTACTTC. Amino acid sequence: CASRPPGRPQETQYF.